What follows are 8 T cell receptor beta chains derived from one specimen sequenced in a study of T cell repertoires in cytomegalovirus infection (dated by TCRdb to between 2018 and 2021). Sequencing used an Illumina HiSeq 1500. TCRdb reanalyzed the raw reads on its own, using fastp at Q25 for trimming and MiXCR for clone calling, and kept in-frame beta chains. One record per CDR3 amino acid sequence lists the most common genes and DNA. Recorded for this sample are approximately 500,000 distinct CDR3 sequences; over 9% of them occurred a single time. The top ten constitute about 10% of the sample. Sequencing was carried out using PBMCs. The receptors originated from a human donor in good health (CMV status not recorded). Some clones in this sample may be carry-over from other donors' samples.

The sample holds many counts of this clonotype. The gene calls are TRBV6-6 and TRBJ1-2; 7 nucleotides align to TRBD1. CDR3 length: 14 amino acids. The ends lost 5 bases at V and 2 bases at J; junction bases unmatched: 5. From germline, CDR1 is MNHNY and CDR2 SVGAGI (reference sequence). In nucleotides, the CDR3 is TGTGCCAGCAGTGCCCGGGACAGCAACTATGGCTACACCTTC. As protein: CASSARDSNYGYTF.

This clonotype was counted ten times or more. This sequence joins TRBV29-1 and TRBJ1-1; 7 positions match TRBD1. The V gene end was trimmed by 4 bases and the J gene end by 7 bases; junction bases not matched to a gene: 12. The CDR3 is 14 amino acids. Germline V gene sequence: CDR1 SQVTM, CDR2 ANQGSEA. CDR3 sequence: CSVVRTGGIGEAFF. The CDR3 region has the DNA TGCAGCGTTGTTCGGACAGGAGGTATAGGTGAAGCTTTCTTT.

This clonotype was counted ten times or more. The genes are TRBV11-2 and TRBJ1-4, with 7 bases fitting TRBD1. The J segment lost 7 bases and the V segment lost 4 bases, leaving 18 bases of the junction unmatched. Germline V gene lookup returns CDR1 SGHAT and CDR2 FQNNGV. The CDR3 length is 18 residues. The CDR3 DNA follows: TGTGCCAGCAGCTCTAGAGGGCAGGGGGACCCGAGCGGTGAAAAACTGTTTTTT. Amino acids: CASSSRGQGDPSGEKLFF. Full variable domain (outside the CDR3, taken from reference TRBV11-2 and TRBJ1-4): EAGVAQSPRYKIIEKRQSVAFWCNPISGHATLYWYQQILGQGPKLLIQFQNNGVVDDSQLPKDRFSAERLKGVDSTLKIQPAKLEDSAVYLCASSSRGQGDPSGEKLFFGSGTQLSVL.

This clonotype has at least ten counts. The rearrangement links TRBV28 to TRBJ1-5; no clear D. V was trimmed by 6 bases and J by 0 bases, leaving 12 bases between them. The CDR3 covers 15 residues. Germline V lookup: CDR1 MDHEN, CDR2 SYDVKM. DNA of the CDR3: TGTGCCAGCAGACAGACCCTATATAGCAATCAGCCCCAGCATTTT. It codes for CASRQTLYSNQPQHF.

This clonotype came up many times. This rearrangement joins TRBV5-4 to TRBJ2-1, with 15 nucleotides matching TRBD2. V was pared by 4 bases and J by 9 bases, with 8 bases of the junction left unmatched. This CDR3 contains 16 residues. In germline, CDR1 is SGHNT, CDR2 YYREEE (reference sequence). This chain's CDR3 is CASSAGLAGGQSEQFF. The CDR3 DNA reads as TGTGCCAGCAGCGCGGGACTAGCGGGGGGACAGAGTGAGCAGTTCTTC.

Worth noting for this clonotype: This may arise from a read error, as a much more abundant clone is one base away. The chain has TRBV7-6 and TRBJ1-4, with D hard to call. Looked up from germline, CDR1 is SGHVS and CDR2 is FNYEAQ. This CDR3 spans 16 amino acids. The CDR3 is CVSSRIRGGANEKLFF. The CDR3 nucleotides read TGTGTCAGCAGCCGAATCCGCGGCGGAGCTAATGAAAAACTGTTTTTT.

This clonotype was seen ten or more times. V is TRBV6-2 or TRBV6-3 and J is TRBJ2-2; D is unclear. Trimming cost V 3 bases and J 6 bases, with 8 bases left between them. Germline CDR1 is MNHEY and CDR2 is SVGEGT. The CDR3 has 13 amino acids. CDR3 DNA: TGTGCCAGCAGTTATCCCCGTCCCGGGGAGCTGTTTTTT. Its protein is CASSYPRPGELFF.

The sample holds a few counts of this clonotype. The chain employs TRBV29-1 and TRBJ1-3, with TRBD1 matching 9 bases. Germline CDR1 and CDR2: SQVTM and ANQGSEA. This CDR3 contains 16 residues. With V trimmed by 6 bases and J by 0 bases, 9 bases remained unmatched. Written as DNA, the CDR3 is TGCAGCGTCGACTACACGACAGGGGGCTCTGGAAACACCATATATTTT. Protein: CSVDYTTGGSGNTIYF.